This T cell receptor beta chain was sequenced for a study of Ad26.COV2.S vaccination and SARS-CoV-2 variants. For the study at large: Once, or twice with 56 days between doses, Ad26.COV2.S was given intramuscularly. Study conclusions and caveats: Reportedly, spike-specific CD8+ and CD4+ T cell responses achieved substantial breadth once vaccination had taken place. Quantification of TCR breadth and depth may have yielded underestimates of total T cell responses.

Repertoires were generated with immunoSEQ multiplex PCR, while TCRdb's copy carries only in-frame clones and drops some. Of about 410,000 clones listed, around nine tenths are singletons. As for this clone: The antigen is not known.

Treatment given: around 19 received Ad26.COV2.S at low or high dose, single or two shots; about 5 received placebo; per-sample allocation not given. The study sampled participants on day 63 after the first vaccine or placebo injection. This person who donated was an adult of 18-55 years in Boston. The clonotype originates from a person between 18 and 60 years old who received the Ad26.COV2.S COVID-19 vaccine or a placebo. Material: peripheral blood, obtained in a trial of Ad26.COV2.S vaccine versus placebo.

CDR3 DNA: TGTGCCAGCCGCAGAGGGCGATTAGGAGAGACCCAGTACTTC. Its protein is CASRRGRLGETQYF. The J gene is TRBJ2-5, the V gene TRBV6-5, with D maybe TRBD2 (5 bases). Germline V gene data show CDR1 as MNHEY and CDR2 as SVGAGI. This CDR3 is 14 amino acids long. Trimming took 8 bases from V and 4 from J, leaving 17 bases between them.